Below, 4 T cell receptor beta chains from the same sample are listed, as sequenced in a study of T-cell reconstitution after alpha-beta-depleted transplantation in children. Unique molecular identifiers were used in preparing the TCRbeta library. Using its own MiXCR run on the PCR reads, TCRdb lists one record per CDR3 protein. The top ten clones hold 27% of a sample with tens of thousands of distinct CDR3 sequences, around 14% of them seen once. Sequencing used PBMCs, mostly from graft donor cells, obtained 180 days after TCRalphabeta/CD19-depleted stem cell transplant. These receptors were obtained from a male patient aged 2 to 9 who had a stem cell transplant for acute lymphoblastic leukemia, so the T cells may come from the graft donor.

This clonotype came up a few times. The V gene is TRBV5-1, the J gene TRBJ2-2; the match to TRBD1 covers 11 bases. After removal of 4 bases from V and 3 bases from J, the junction contained 2 bases not matched to a gene. Germline V lookup: CDR1 SGHRS, CDR2 YFSETQ. The CDR3 extends over 15 amino acids. CDR3 sequence: CASSPGQGDTGELFF. DNA for the CDR3: TGCGCCAGCAGCCCGGGACAGGGGGACACCGGGGAGCTGTTTTTT.

This clonotype was seen repeatedly, ten times or more. This chain connects TRBV12-3 or TRBV12-4 to TRBJ1-1; D gene uncertain. V was pared by 6 bases and J by 2 bases, with 16 bases between. The CDR3 is 15 amino acids. CDR3 sequence reads: CASRPRGPLNTEAFF. Here the CDR3 DNA reads TGTGCCAGCAGACCACGCGGACCGCTTAACACTGAAGCTTTCTTT.

This chain links TRBV20-1 with TRBJ2-1, with 10 bases identical to TRBD2. There are 13 residues in the CDR3. CDR1 is DFQATT and CDR2 is SNEGSKA in the germline V gene (reference sequence). The J segment lost 9 bases and the V segment lost 3 bases, leaving 5 bases of the junction unmatched. For the CDR3, the DNA is TGCAGTGCTAGCAGCGGGAGGGCCTTTGAGCAGTTCTTC. It encodes CSASSGRAFEQFF.

This clonotype was found many times. V usage is TRBV4-1 and J usage is TRBJ2-7; possible D gene TRBD2, 5 bases. Germline loops: CDR1 MGHRA, CDR2 YSYEKL. Deletions cut 5 bases from V and 3 bases from J, with 20 bases between. This CDR3 is 16 amino acids long. The CDR3 DNA reads as TGCGCCAGCAGCTATTTTCCTAGCCTCTCACTCTACGAGCAGTACTTC. As protein: CASSYFPSLSLYEQYF.